This passage covers 5 T cell receptor beta chains from one sample sequenced in a study of response to subunit inactivated influenza vaccine. Using its own MiXCR run on the RT-PCR reads, TCRdb lists one record per CDR3 protein. This sample has a few hundred thousand distinct CDR3 sequences; around 22% occur once, and the top ten carry around a tenth. Source: PBMCs from blood, taken roughly 20 months after vaccination. These receptors all come from a man aged 50-75 years who received an inactivated influenza vaccine.

This clonotype has only a few counts. The genes are TRBV4-2 and TRBJ1-2; D possibly corresponds to TRBD1 (6 bases). There are 16 residues in the CDR3. V gave up 2 bases and J gave up 8 bases, with 21 bases separating them. From germline, CDR1 is LGHNA and CDR2 YNFKEQ. The CDR3 protein is CASSQYRAGTTGGYTF. The DNA for the CDR3 is TGTGCCAGCAGCCAATACCGTGCCGGGACAACGGGGGGCTACACCTTC.

This clonotype was detected many times. The chain is built from TRBV29-1 and TRBJ1-5; D remains unclear. CDR1 is SQVTM and CDR2 is ANQGSEA in the germline V gene. The V end lost 4 bases, the J end lost 7 bases, and 17 bases lay between the germline ends. The CDR3 contains 14 residues. This CDR3 is CSVARAGVGQPQHF. The CDR3 nucleotides read TGCAGCGTTGCCCGAGCAGGCGTCGGACAGCCCCAGCATTTT.

This rearrangement joins TRBV3-1 to TRBJ2-7, with 9 bases lining up with TRBD1. Germline lookup yields CDR1 LGHDT and CDR2 YNNKEL (reference sequence). This CDR3 has 15 amino acids. The trim removed 1 base at V and 2 bases at J, leaving 3 bases unmatched. The CDR3, as DNA: TGTGCCAGCAGCCAAGCGGGACAGGGACCCTACGAGCAGTACTTC. Amino acids: CASSQAGQGPYEQYF.

This clonotype was seen repeatedly, ten times or more. J is TRBJ1-2 and V is TRBV28; the match to TRBD1 covers 9 bases. Germline V gene data show CDR1 as MDHEN and CDR2 as SYDVKM. V lost 6 bases to trimming and J lost 2 bases; unmatched junction nucleotides: 7. The CDR3 runs to 15 residues. In DNA form, the CDR3 reads TGTGCCAGCAGACGACCCGGGACAGGGAACTATGGCTACACCTTC. It encodes CASRRPGTGNYGYTF.

V and J are TRBV27 and TRBJ2-2; 9 positions agree with TRBD1. This CDR3 region has 18 residues. V shed 4 bases, J shed 5 bases, and the junction held 14 bases outside the gene matches. CDR1 and CDR2 (germline): MNHEY, SMNVEV (reference sequence). CDR3 protein: CASSSVPPGQGRTGELFF. In DNA, the CDR3 is TGTGCCAGCAGTTCCGTACCCCCGGGACAGGGAAGGACCGGGGAGCTGTTTTTT.